The 28 T cell receptor beta chains presented below share a single source sample, sequenced in a study of cytomegalovirus exposure and HLA in healthy donors. The method was immunoSEQ multiplex PCR; TCRdb's version includes in-frame clones alone and lacks a portion of them. The table has some 67,000 clones, 94% seen once. What was sequenced was PBMCs. These receptors were collected from a woman aged 18-29 years in good health and CMV-seronegative.

V and J are TRBV19 and TRBJ2-2, with D possibly TRBD1 on 6 matching bases. Trimming pared 7 bases from V and 4 bases from J, leaving 16 bases between. Germline V gene sequence: CDR1 LNHDA, CDR2 SQIVND (reference sequence). The CDR3 is 15 amino acids. In DNA, the CDR3 is TGTGCCAGTACGGACACAGGGTTTGTCACCGGGGAGCTGTTTTTT. It yields the protein CASTDTGFVTGELFF.

This chain connects TRBV5-4 to TRBJ2-1; 10 bases are a match to TRBD2. The germline V gene encodes CDR1 SGHNT and CDR2 YYREEE (reference sequence). The CDR3 sequence is 15 residues long. V was pared by 4 bases and J by 0 bases, with 1 base of the junction left unmatched. The CDR3 nucleotides read TGTGCCAGCAGCCGGACTAGCGGCTCCTACAATGAGCAGTTCTTC. This encodes CASSRTSGSYNEQFF.

The CDR3: CASSQDDFSGGQLGTGELFF. In nucleotides, the CDR3 is TGTGCCAGCAGCCAAGATGATTTTAGCGGGGGCCAATTGGGGACCGGGGAGCTGTTTTTT. The chain carries TRBV4-2 and TRBJ2-2; 9 nucleotides align to TRBD2. This CDR3 has 20 residues. With 0 bases clipped from V and 5 bases from J, the junction kept 16 bases outside the gene matches. Germline V lookup: CDR1 LGHNA, CDR2 YNFKEQ.

In its sample, this clone was seen a few times. The chain employs TRBV18 and TRBJ2-3; TRBD1 matches 10 bases. The V and J ends lost 0 bases and 6 bases, in that order; junction bases with no gene match: 3. CDR1 and CDR2 from the germline V gene are KGHSH and LQKENI. The CDR3 is 15 amino acids. The DNA for the CDR3 is TGTGCCAGCTCACCACCGACAGGGGGCAGGGATACGCAGTATTTT. Its translation is CASSPPTGGRDTQYF.

This chain joins TRBV27 and TRBJ2-5, with 7 bases lining up with TRBD2. Germline V CDR1 and CDR2: MNHEY, SMNVEV (reference sequence). Germline trimming cut 6 bases from V and 5 bases from J; bases unmatched to any gene: 15. The CDR3 is 16 amino acids. This chain's CDR3 is CASRFGGGSPKETQYF. The CDR3 DNA reads as TGTGCCAGCAGATTTGGGGGGGGGTCCCCTAAGGAGACCCAGTACTTC.

The chain carries TRBV9 and TRBJ1-1; D gene ambiguous. CDR3 length equals 16 residues. Germline V CDR1 and CDR2: SGDLS, YYNGEE. V dropped 0 bases and J dropped 3 bases, with 15 bases sitting between them. CDR3 region: CASSVGPEGGHTEAFF. The CDR3 bases are TGTGCCAGCAGCGTAGGGCCGGAGGGCGGTCACACTGAAGCTTTCTTT.

This rearrangement joins TRBV12-5 to TRBJ1-2, with 9 bases matching TRBD1. CDR1 is LGHNT, CDR2 FRNRAP, per germline. The CDR3 has 14 residues. Losses at the gene ends were 5 bases for V and 2 bases for J; bases not matched to a gene: 3. The CDR3 sequence: CASGRDRVNYGYTF. The DNA for the CDR3 is TGTGCTAGTGGTCGGGACAGGGTAAACTATGGCTACACCTTC.

This chain connects TRBV7-9 to TRBJ1-4; tentatively, D is TRBD1 (5 bases). With 6 bases removed from V and 4 bases from J, the gap between germline ends came to 12 bases. Germline V gene lookup returns CDR1 SEHNR and CDR2 FQNEAQ (reference sequence). This CDR3 comprises 14 residues. The CDR3 nucleotides are TGTGCCAGCAGACCAGAACAGGTTAATGAAAAACTGTTTTTT. It encodes CASRPEQVNEKLFF.

The chain couples TRBV15 to TRBJ1-5, with D maybe TRBD1 (5 bases). This CDR3 spans 17 amino acids. Germline V gene lookup returns CDR1 LNHNV and CDR2 YYDKDF (reference sequence). V was trimmed by 2 bases and J by 2 bases, leaving 16 bases between them. The CDR3 loop reads CATSRTPRVLGNQPQHF. The DNA of the CDR3 is TGTGCCACCAGCAGAACTCCCAGGGTTCTCGGCAATCAGCCCCAGCATTTT.

Of note for this clone: At one end, the junction sequence differs from germline, possibly due to a read error. J is TRBJ1-1 and V is TRBV18; D is ambiguous. This CDR3 has 14 amino acids. Germline assignment: CDR1 KGHSH and CDR2 LQKENI. DNA of the CDR3: TGTGCCAGCTCACCAGGCCAGGCTTGGTCTGATGCTTTCTTT. Its protein is CASSPGQAWSDAFF. Drawing the rest from reference TRBV18 and TRBJ1-1, the complete variable domain is NAGVMQNPRHLVRRRGQEARLRCSPMKGHSHVYWYRQLPEEGLKFMVYLQKENIIDESGMPKERFSAEFPKEGPSILRIQQVVRGDSAAYFCASSPGQAWSDAFFGQGTRLTVV.

The V and J genes are TRBV18 and TRBJ2-3; the match to TRBD2 covers 7 bases. This CDR3 region has 13 residues. Looked up from germline, CDR1 is KGHSH and CDR2 is LQKENI. V was clipped by 7 bases and J by 4 bases; unmatched bases: 5. The CDR3 DNA sequence: TGTGCCAGCTGGACTGGGGGGGCAGATACGCAGTATTTT. Its translation: CASWTGGADTQYF. Based on the CDR3 plus reference TRBV18 and TRBJ2-3, the full variable domain is NAGVMQNPRHLVRRRGQEARLRCSPMKGHSHVYWYRQLPEEGLKFMVYLQKENIIDESGMPKERFSAEFPKEGPSILRIQQVVRGDSAAYFCASWTGGADTQYFGPGTRLTVL.

This clone came up once. The chain has TRBV29-1 and TRBJ2-3, with D uncertain. V dropped 2 bases and J dropped 3 bases, with 9 bases sitting between them. Germline V CDR1 and CDR2: SQVTM, ANQGSEA. The CDR3 runs 13 residues. CDR3 region: CSVETSGTDTQYF. The CDR3 DNA reads TGCAGCGTTGAAACCTCCGGGACAGATACGCAGTATTTT.

The chain carries TRBV4-3 and TRBJ2-5, with 9 nucleotides matching TRBD2. CDR1 and CDR2 (germline): LGHNA, YSLEER. With 1 base clipped from V and 7 bases from J, the junction kept 28 bases outside the gene matches. The CDR3 totals 22 residues. DNA of the CDR3: TGCGCCAGCAGCCAAGCCCCCCCCACGGCCGGTAGCGGGGGTGCCAGTCTGGGGACCCAGTACTTC. This codes for CASSQAPPTAGSGGASLGTQYF.

Only one count was recorded for this clone. The chain is built from TRBV19 and TRBJ2-2; D perhaps matches TRBD1 (7 bases). V was trimmed by 5 bases and J by 2 bases, leaving 15 bases between them. Per the germline V gene, CDR1 is LNHDA and CDR2 is SQIVND (reference sequence). This CDR3 has 16 amino acids. As DNA, the CDR3 is TGTGCCAGTAGTGGGTCAGGGGGGATAAACACCGGGGAGCTGTTTTTT. Protein sequence: CASSGSGGINTGELFF.

CDR3 loop: CASSPGQGAEQYF. CDR3 bases: TGTGCCAGCTCACCAGGACAGGGGGCTGAGCAGTACTTC. The rearrangement joins TRBV18 to TRBJ2-7; TRBD1 matches 11 bases. Per germline, CDR1 KGHSH and CDR2 LQKENI. The CDR3 runs 13 residues. V gave up 2 bases and J gave up 7 bases; unmatched junction bases: 1.

The table lists this clone with a count of one. This CDR3 reads CASSPPGSGANVLTF. The CDR3 nucleotides read TGTGCCAGCAGTCCCCCGGGATCTGGGGCCAACGTCCTGACTTTC. The gene calls are TRBV6-1 and TRBJ2-6, with D perhaps TRBD2 (5 bases). Trimming pared 5 bases from V and 1 base from J, leaving 9 bases between. The CDR3 is 15 amino acids. Looked up from germline, CDR1 is MNHNS and CDR2 is SASEGT.

V usage is TRBV9 and J usage is TRBJ2-2, with 8 positions matching TRBD2. With 2 bases clipped from V and 0 bases from J, the junction kept 3 bases outside the gene matches. The CDR3 consists of 16 residues. The germline V gene encodes CDR1 SGDLS and CDR2 YYNGEE. CDR3 amino acids: CASSVSAGANTGELFF. DNA for the CDR3: TGTGCCAGCAGCGTCTCAGCGGGGGCGAACACCGGGGAGCTGTTTTTT.

As regards this clone: Different DNA sequences within this sample yield the same CDR3. The rearrangement joins TRBV7-9 to TRBJ1-1; the match to TRBD1 covers 9 bases. Germline trimming cut 5 bases from V and 3 bases from J; bases unmatched to any gene: 1. Germline loops: CDR1 SEHNR, CDR2 FQNEAQ (reference sequence). The CDR3 runs 13 residues. The CDR3 coding sequence is TGTGCCAGCAGCCGACAGGGGGACACTGAAGCTTTCTTT. As protein: CASSRQGDTEAFF.

This chain uses TRBV19 with TRBJ2-6, with TRBD2 matching 9 bases. Losses at the gene ends were 5 bases for V and 1 base for J; bases not matched to a gene: 6. The CDR3 runs 17 residues. Germline V gene data show CDR1 as LNHDA and CDR2 as SQIVND (reference sequence). CDR3 protein: CASSLGGGASGANVLTF. In DNA, the CDR3 is TGTGCCAGTAGTTTAGGCGGGGGGGCGTCTGGGGCCAACGTCCTGACTTTC. The full variable domain, rest sourced from reference TRBV19 and TRBJ2-6, is DGGITQSPKYLFRKEGQNVTLSCEQNLNHDAMYWYRQDPGQGLRLIYYSQIVNDFQKGDIAEGYSVSREKKESFPLTVTSAQKNPTAFYLCASSLGGGASGANVLTFGAGSRLTVL.

The chain has TRBV2 and TRBJ2-3; 11 bases agree with TRBD2. The trim removed 5 bases at V and 2 bases at J, leaving 6 bases unmatched. CDR1 is SNHLY and CDR2 is FYNNEI in the germline V gene. The CDR3 extends over 16 amino acids. This CDR3 is CASSLLAGVSTDTQYF. DNA for the CDR3: TGTGCCAGCAGTTTACTAGCGGGAGTATCCACAGATACGCAGTATTTT.

This clone was picked up one time. The V call is TRBV9, the J call TRBJ2-5; 12 positions agree with TRBD1. The germline CDR1 and CDR2 sequences are SGDLS and YYNGEE. The CDR3 consists of 17 residues. V trimming: 4 bases; J trimming: 5 bases; junction bases outside the gene matches: 12. The CDR3 spells CASSPPSPGQGAETQYF. In nucleotides, the CDR3 is TGTGCCAGCAGCCCCCCCTCCCCGGGACAGGGGGCCGAGACCCAGTACTTC.

This chain connects TRBV10-3 to TRBJ2-5, with 9 nucleotides matching TRBD1. CDR1 and CDR2 from the germline V gene are ENHRY and SYGVKD. V shed 2 bases and J 1 base; nucleotides not matched to a gene: 8. The CDR3 is 17 amino acids. The chain's CDR3 is CAISEATGQGPQETQYF. The CDR3 DNA sequence: TGTGCCATCAGTGAGGCAACGGGACAGGGTCCCCAAGAGACCCAGTACTTC.

The J gene is TRBJ1-2, the V gene TRBV4-1; TRBD1 matches at 7 bases. CDR1 is MGHRA, CDR2 YSYEKL, per germline. J lost 3 bases, V lost 3 bases, and 4 bases had no gene match. This CDR3 region has 14 residues. The CDR3: CASSHLGQHYGYTF. CDR3 nucleotide sequence: TGCGCCAGCAGCCACCTGGGACAGCACTATGGCTACACCTTC.

V gene TRBV11-2 combines with J gene TRBJ1-1; the D gene is possibly TRBD1 (6 bases). Germline V lookup: CDR1 SGHAT, CDR2 FQNNGV. CDR3 length: 15 amino acids. Trimming shortened V by 0 bases and J by 4 bases, and 12 bases separated the two germline ends. The CDR3, as DNA: TGTGCCAGCAGCTTAGACCCCACAGGGTTCACTGAAGCTTTCTTT. Encoded protein: CASSLDPTGFTEAFF.

The chain uses TRBV11-3 and TRBJ2-2; 13 bases are a match to TRBD2. CDR3 size: 16 residues. Germline V gene sequence: CDR1 SGHNT, CDR2 YENEEA. The junction had 4 bases not matched to a gene; V was cut back by 4 bases and J by 5 bases. CDR3 sequence: CASSSTSGRGTGELFF. The DNA for the CDR3 is TGTGCCAGCAGCTCCACTAGCGGGAGGGGAACCGGGGAGCTGTTTTTT.

The rearrangement uses TRBV28 and TRBJ1-1; 8 positions match TRBD1. Germline CDR1 MDHEN, CDR2 SYDVKM. V dropped 2 bases and J dropped 5; count of bases not matched to a gene: 4. This CDR3 has 14 residues. CDR3 region: CASSLGQGATEAFF. The CDR3, as DNA: TGTGCCAGCAGTTTAGGCCAGGGGGCTACTGAAGCTTTCTTT.

CDR3: CASNGGGTSADTQYF. The CDR3 bases are TGTGCCAGCAACGGCGGGGGAACGTCGGCAGATACGCAGTATTTT. This chain joins TRBV4-2 and TRBJ2-3; 7 bases are a match to TRBD2. V lost 7 bases, J lost 4 bases, and 11 bases stayed unmatched. Germline CDR1 and CDR2: LGHNA and YNFKEQ. The CDR3 is made up of 15 amino acids.

Only one count was recorded for this clone. This chain links TRBV30 with TRBJ2-7; 12 bases align to TRBD2. The CDR3 runs to 13 residues. After removal of 2 bases from V and 6 bases from J, the junction contained 2 bases not matched to a gene. Germline V gene lookup returns CDR1 GTSNPN and CDR2 SVGIG (reference sequence). The CDR3 DNA reads TGTGCCTGGAGTCCGACTAGCGGGAGCGAGCAGTACTTC. It encodes CAWSPTSGSEQYF. Complete variable domain (other parts from reference TRBV30 and TRBJ2-7): SQTIHQWPATLVQPVGSPLSLECTVEGTSNPNLYWYRQAAGRGLQLLFYSVGIGQISSEVPQNLSASRPQDRQFILSSKKLLLSDSGFYLCAWSPTSGSEQYFGPGTRLTVT.